Listed here are 9 T cell receptor beta chains from one sample, sequenced in a study of early T cells in non-severe SARS-CoV-2 infection (dated by TCRdb to the early 2020s). To prepare the library, 5' RACE was applied. Data came from a NextSeq 500. The public reads were quality trimmed at Q25 with fastp and then assembled into clones with MiXCR by TCRdb, keeping productive beta chains. Here each entry gathers all rows of one CDR3 protein and keeps the most common genes and DNA. Here the sample has tens of thousands of distinct CDR3 sequences; approximately 9% occur a single time. Of the sample, roughly 4.8% is held by the ten largest clones. The material was whole blood, obtained at baseline. Receptor source: an adult who was a healthcare worker with PCR-confirmed SARS-CoV-2 infection or an uninfected control (not recorded which).

In this sample, this clonotype turned up many times. The rearrangement links TRBV18 to TRBJ2-7; D is unclear. Germline CDR1 KGHSH, CDR2 LQKENI. V lost 3 bases, J lost 3 bases, and 9 bases lay in between. This CDR3 contains 13 residues. The CDR3 spells CASSPGRDYEQYF. The CDR3 bases are TGTGCCAGCTCACCCGGTAGGGACTACGAGCAGTACTTC.

In its sample, this clonotype was seen a few times. V and J are TRBV2 and TRBJ1-1, with 7 nucleotides matching TRBD1. Losses at the gene ends were 5 bases for V and 4 bases for J; bases not matched to a gene: 10. The CDR3 runs to 15 residues. Looked up from germline, CDR1 is SNHLY and CDR2 is FYNNEI. Written as DNA, the CDR3 is TGTGCCAGCAGTATCGCGACAGGGTTAGGCACTGAAGCTTTCTTT. This sequence encodes CASSIATGLGTEAFF.

In its sample, this clonotype was seen many times. The chain couples TRBV29-1 to TRBJ1-4, with a possible D match to TRBD1 (6 bases). Germline V CDR1 and CDR2: SQVTM, ANQGSEA. The CDR3 has 11 amino acids. Deletions cut 8 bases from V and 8 bases from J, with 12 bases between. CDR3: CSLRDNEKLFF. DNA for the CDR3: TGCAGCCTCCGGGACAACGAAAAACTGTTTTTT. The whole variable domain, filled in from reference TRBV29-1 and TRBJ1-4, reads SAVISQKPSRDICQRGTSLTIQCQVDSQVTMMFWYRQQPGQSLTLIATANQGSEATYESGFVIDKFPISRPNLTFSTLTVSNMSPEDSSIYLCSLRDNEKLFFGSGTQLSVL.

This clonotype came up many times. This chain joins TRBV29-1 and TRBJ1-1; 7 bases map to TRBD1. In germline, CDR1 is SQVTM, CDR2 ANQGSEA. With V trimmed by 7 bases and J by 5 bases, 7 bases remained unmatched. The CDR3 has 12 residues. CDR3 bases: TGCAGCGCCCGACAGGGTAGGACTGAAGCTTTCTTT. It is translated as CSARQGRTEAFF.

This chain links TRBV28 with TRBJ1-5; D is perhaps TRBD1 (5 bases). The CDR3 is made up of 18 amino acids. In germline, CDR1 is MDHEN, CDR2 SYDVKM. The germline V and J ends were trimmed by 1 base and 1 base, with 17 bases remaining between them. The DNA for the CDR3 is TGTGCCAGCAGTTTATCTGTAGGACACCTCTTGAGCAATCAGCCCCAGCATTTT. Its translation: CASSLSVGHLLSNQPQHF.

This clonotype was found a few times. The chain links TRBV7-3 to TRBJ1-6; possibly TRBD1 for D (5 bases). This CDR3 is built from 15 residues. V shed 2 bases and J shed 5 bases, with 10 bases lying between them. Germline CDR1 SGHTA, CDR2 FQGTGA. CDR3: CASSLLGPHNSPLHF. The CDR3 bases are TGTGCCAGCAGCTTACTGGGACCGCATAATTCACCCCTCCACTTT.

This clonotype was seen a few times. The chain has TRBV12-5 and TRBJ2-1; D could derive from TRBD1 or TRBD2 (5 bases each). Germline lookup yields CDR1 LGHNT and CDR2 FRNRAP. Trimming left V 0 bases short and J 10 bases short, with 10 bases between. CDR3 size: 13 residues. In nucleotides, the CDR3 is TGTGCTAGTGGTTTGGTTCCGGGGACCGAGCAGTTCTTC. Translation: CASGLVPGTEQFF.

This clonotype has ten or more counts. The chain uses TRBV7-6 and TRBJ2-2; D gene uncertain. V dropped 0 bases and J dropped 2 bases, with 7 bases sitting between them. This CDR3 contains 15 residues. CDR1 and CDR2 (germline): SGHVS, FNYEAQ. CDR3 nucleotides: TGTGCCAGCAGCTTAGCGGTCACTAACACCGGGGAGCTGTTTTTT. It specifies CASSLAVTNTGELFF.

This clonotype was counted many times. The chain couples TRBV7-6 to TRBJ2-6, with D hard to call. CDR3 length: 15 amino acids. V lost 5 bases and J 1 base, leaving 9 bases between the germline ends. Germline CDR1 and CDR2: SGHVS and FNYEAQ. The CDR3 region is CASSNGPSGANVLTF. CDR3 nucleotide sequence: TGTGCCAGCAGCAACGGACCTTCTGGGGCCAACGTCCTGACTTTC.